These T cell receptor beta chains were read from a single sample in a study of control samples from healthy donors and cancer patients. Assay: immunoSEQ multiplex PCR; the TCRdb copy retains only in-frame clones and omits some. The table records about 170,000 clones, around 93% of them present only once. Specimen: blood. The receptor set was obtained from a woman in her sixties in good health. The CDR3 runs from the conserved cysteine through the conserved F or W. A D gene is named only where the DNA matches it firmly. A row's size may be missing; if present it is once, few, many or a size class.

d_call j_call v_call clone_size cdr3_nt cdr3_aa
. TRBJ1-3 TRBV7-8 few TGTGCCAGCAGCCTGAGAAGGGAAACTGGAAACACCATATATTTT CASSLRRETGNTIYF
TRBD1 TRBJ2-6 TRBV18 . TGTGCCAGCTCACCAATTGGGACAGGGTACTCTGGGGCCAACGTCCTGACTTTC CASSPIGTGYSGANVLTF
TRBD2 TRBJ2-1 TRBV7-2 . TGTGCCAGCAGCCTCGGGGGGGCTCGCGGGAATGAGCAGTTCTTC CASSLGGARGNEQFF
. TRBJ1-3 TRBV7-2 . TGTGCCAGCAGCTTAGACAGCCGCTCTGGAAACACCATATATTTT CASSLDSRSGNTIYF
TRBD1 TRBJ1-3 TRBV2 . TGTGCCAGCAGGGACAGGGGAAACACCATATATTTT CASRDRGNTIYF
. TRBJ2-1 TRBV9 . TGTGCCAGCAGCGTAGACCCCACTGGTTATGAGCAGTTCTTC CASSVDPTGYEQFF
TRBD1 TRBJ1-2 TRBV19 . TGTGCCAGTAGCCGAGGGGACAGGACCTATGGCTACACCTTC CASSRGDRTYGYTF
. TRBJ2-2 TRBV5-6 . TGTGCCAGCAGCTTGTCGAAGAACACCGGGGAGCTGTTTTTT CASSLSKNTGELFF
. TRBJ1-2 TRBV11-2 . TGTGCCAGCAGCTTAGCGAGGGGTGGCTATGGCTACACCTTC CASSLARGGYGYTF
. TRBJ1-3 TRBV6-6 . TGTGCCAGCACCGACAGGTCCTCTGGAAACACCATATATTTT CASTDRSSGNTIYF
. TRBJ2-3 TRBV2 . TGTGCCAGCAGTGAAGCCCGATCCGGGACCCCGACAGATACGCAGTATTTT CASSEARSGTPTDTQYF
. TRBJ1-2 TRBV12-3/TRBV12-4 . TGTGCCAGCAGTTTAGTAGCCGACCTTGCCTTC CASSLVADLAF
TRBD1 TRBJ1-4 TRBV15 . TGTGCCACCAGCAGAGAGGGGACAGGTATCGAAAAACTGTTTTTT CATSREGTGIEKLFF
TRBD1 TRBJ2-3 TRBV5-4 . TGTGCCAGCAGCCCCTACAGGGGGACAGATACGCAGTATTTT CASSPYRGTDTQYF
TRBD1 TRBJ2-7 TRBV6-6 . TGTGCCAGCAGAAACCCACAGGGGGCCGTCCACGAGCAGTACTTC CASRNPQGAVHEQYF
. TRBJ1-3 TRBV19 . TGTGCCAGTAGGACGGGCTACTCTGGAAACACCATATATTTT CASRTGYSGNTIYF
TRBD1 TRBJ2-1 TRBV7-2 . TGTGCCAGCAGCCCTCCAGGGGGTCCCTACAATGAGCAGTTCTTC CASSPPGGPYNEQFF
. TRBJ1-6 TRBV9 . TGTGCCAGTGAGGGACTGAATTCACCCCTCCACTTT CASEGLNSPLHF
TRBD2 TRBJ2-1 TRBV18 . TGTGCCAGCTCACCAGAGACTAGCGGGGACAATGAGCAGTTCTTC CASSPETSGDNEQFF
TRBD2 TRBJ2-1 TRBV6-4 few TGTGCCAGCAGTGACTCTAGCGGGGGGGCCAATGAGCAGTTCTTC CASSDSSGGANEQFF
TRBD1 TRBJ2-7 TRBV3-1/TRBV3-2 . TGTGCCAGCAGCCAAGATGGTGGGACAGGGGACTACGAGCAGTACTTC CASSQDGGTGDYEQYF
. TRBJ2-3 TRBV29-1 . TGCAGCGGCGGCCCGGCAGATACGCAGTATTTT CSGGPADTQYF
. TRBJ2-2 TRBV4-3 once TGCGCCAGCAGCCTCGGGACGACCAACACCGGGGAGCTGTTTTTT CASSLGTTNTGELFF
. TRBJ1-3 TRBV7-9 . TGTGCCAGCAGCTTAGATACAGGAGGAAACACCATATATTTT CASSLDTGGNTIYF
. TRBJ1-5 TRBV28 once TGTGCCAGCGGGTCGTCAAGGGGCGAAGACTATAGCAATCAGCCCCAGCATTTT CASGSSRGEDYSNQPQHF
. TRBJ2-7 TRBV12-2 few TGTGCAAGTCCCCTGGCGGGAGGAGGGGTCCACGAGCAGTACTTC CASPLAGGGVHEQYF
TRBD1 TRBJ1-1 TRBV7-2 . TGTGCCAGCAGCTTAGGACAGGGTTACACTGAAGCTTTCTTT CASSLGQGYTEAFF
. TRBJ1-2 TRBV5-1 . TGCGCCAGCAGCTCCAGCATTGAGGGTGGCTACACCTTC CASSSSIEGGYTF
. TRBJ1-2 TRBV5-6 . TGTGCCAGCAGCTTGAGGGGACTAAAGGGTGGCTACACCTTC CASSLRGLKGGYTF
. TRBJ2-7 TRBV7-9 . TGTGCCAGCAGCTTTCATAGGGGGATCGGGTACGAGCAGTACTTC CASSFHRGIGYEQYF
TRBD1 TRBJ1-1 TRBV27 few TGTGCCAGCAGTTGGGGGACAGGGGCTATGAACACTGAAGCTTTCTTT CASSWGTGAMNTEAFF
TRBD2 TRBJ2-1 TRBV3-1/TRBV3-2 . TGTGCCAGCAGTTTCGTAGCGGGGGGGAAGAATGAGCAGTTCTTC CASSFVAGGKNEQFF
TRBD2 TRBJ2-5 TRBV5-1 . TGCGCCAGCAGCCTCGGGACTAGCGGAAAAGAGACCCAGTACTTC CASSLGTSGKETQYF
TRBD2 TRBJ2-2 TRBV7-9 . TGTGCCAGCAGCTTAGTCGGCGGGGGGATGGCCGGGGAGCTGTTTTTT CASSLVGGGMAGELFF
. TRBJ1-2 TRBV5-6 . TGTGCCAGCAGCTCTGATGACTATGGCTACACCTTC CASSSDDYGYTF
TRBD2 TRBJ2-1 TRBV10-3 . TGTGCCATCAGTGCGTCCGCCGCTAGCGGGGATAACAATGAGCAGTTCTTC CAISASAASGDNNEQFF
. TRBJ1-2 TRBV2 . TGTGCCAGCAGTGGGGCCCGCCAGGGCTATGGCTACACCTTC CASSGARQGYGYTF